This T cell receptor beta chain was observed in a study of T cell repertoires in cytomegalovirus infection (dated by TCRdb to about 2019). Describing the broader study: Donor HLA type was relevant to the analysis, as public TCR beta signatures indicated carriage of CMV infection together with the matching HLA type.

With regard to this clonotype: The antigen it recognizes is unknown. No qualities accompany the bases; no much larger clone lies one base away.

General study outcomes and caveats: Carriers of CMV infection plus the relevant HLA type were discriminated by the cumulative frequency of public TCR beta family members in the study cohort and in an independent approximately 360-donor cohort. In the ex vivo response, HLA-C-restricted CMV-specific TCR beta clonotypes were dominant, and in two of eight donors the single most frequent clonotype came from this HLA-C-restricted group.

Via the germline V gene (reference sequence), CDR1 is DFQATT and CDR2 SNEGSKA. The CDR3 runs 12 amino acids, cysteine and phenylalanine included. Only the CDR3 DNA stays, 36 bases, in frame from base 1. The germline ends are 12 bases apart after V is trimmed by 4 bases and J by 5 bases. This sample was sequenced with an Illumina HiSeq 1500. The public reads were run again by TCRdb, first through fastp at Q25 and then through MiXCR, and only productive beta chains were kept. Rows are combined by CDR3 protein, so each entry shows the most common genes and DNA. Across this sample there are 310,000 or so distinct CDR3 sequences, with about 23% seen only once. Of the sample, approximately 15% falls within the top ten clones.

The TCR sequence derives from a human donor in good health (CMV status not recorded). Some clones in this sample may be carry-over from other donors' samples. The specimen sequenced was PBMCs. The sequence is built from TRBV20-1 and TRBJ2-7; TRBD1 is a possible D gene, resting on 6 matching bases. The nucleotide sequence is TGCAGTGCTAAGCAGGGGCTAAACGAGCAGTACTTC. Translated, it reads CSAKQGLNEQYF.